The 22 T cell receptor beta chains given below trace back to one sample, sequenced in a study of high-grade serous ovarian cancer treatment subgroups. Only in-frame clones appear in the TCRdb table, and some are missing; sequencing was by immunoSEQ multiplex PCR. Among around 2,000 clones listed, approximately 80% were seen once. Tumor samples were obtained before definitive surgery or chemotherapy. Sequenced sample: tumor tissue. These receptors all come from a human donor with high-grade serous ovarian cancer.

The gene calls are TRBV5-6 and TRBJ1-1; 9 bases agree with TRBD1. CDR1 SGHDT and CDR2 YYEEEE come from the germline V gene. J gave up 11 bases and V 0 bases, and 2 bases lay outside the gene matches. This CDR3 spans 12 amino acids. The CDR3 sequence is CASSLGQGVAFF. The CDR3 DNA is TGTGCCAGCAGCTTGGGACAGGGGGTGGCTTTCTTT.

The chain is built from TRBV6-5 and TRBJ2-3; no clear D gene. With 6 bases removed from V and 5 bases from J, the gap between germline ends came to 6 bases. Germline lookup yields CDR1 MNHEY and CDR2 SVGAGI. The CDR3 spans 11 residues. The chain's CDR3 is CASRLQDTQYF. The CDR3 region has the DNA TGTGCCAGCAGGCTCCAAGATACGCAGTATTTT.

This chain joins TRBV7-2 and TRBJ2-1; either TRBD1 or TRBD2 may fit D (7 bases each). CDR3 length: 15 residues. The V gene's germline CDR1 is SGHTA and CDR2 FQGNSA. V was pared by 5 bases and J by 0 bases, with 11 bases between. CDR3 protein: CASSPGGASYNEQFF. CDR3 DNA: TGTGCCAGCAGCCCAGGGGGGGCCTCCTACAATGAGCAGTTCTTC.

The genes are TRBV6-6 and TRBJ2-5; no definite D call. CDR3 length: 11 residues. Trimming removed 6 bases from V and 4 bases from J, with 6 bases in between. Looked up from germline, CDR1 is MNHNY and CDR2 is SVGAGI (reference sequence). CDR3 coding DNA: TGTGCCAGCAGCTCACGAGAGACCCAGTACTTC. It specifies CASSSRETQYF.

A few counts support this clone. The rearrangement joins TRBV15 to TRBJ1-6, with D possibly TRBD1 on 5 matching bases. This CDR3 contains 17 residues. Germline values: CDR1 LNHNV, CDR2 YYDKDF (reference sequence). V lost 3 bases, J lost 4 bases, and 16 bases lay in between. The CDR3, as DNA: TGTGCCACCAGCAGGGGGGAGGGCCCTACTTATAATTCACCCCTCCACTTT. It is translated as CATSRGEGPTYNSPLHF.

The V and J genes are TRBV29-1 and TRBJ1-2; a weak D match, TRBD1 (6 bases). CDR3 length: 12 amino acids. CDR1 SQVTM and CDR2 ANQGSEA come from the germline V gene. The V end was cut by 7 bases, the J end by 4 bases, with 13 bases between. DNA for the CDR3: TGCAGCGCCGGGGGCAGTTTCTATGGCTACACCTTC. Its protein is CSAGGSFYGYTF.

The chain is built from TRBV7-8 and TRBJ1-1; TRBD1 is a possible D gene (6 bases). The V gene lost 1 base and the J gene lost 6 bases, with 9 bases spanning the gap. This CDR3 spans 13 amino acids. In germline, CDR1 is SGHVS, CDR2 FQNEAQ. This CDR3 reads CASSLEEGAEAFF. In nucleotides, the CDR3 is TGTGCCAGCAGCTTAGAGGAGGGGGCTGAAGCTTTCTTT. Complete variable domain (other parts from reference TRBV7-8 and TRBJ1-1): GAGVSQSPRYKVAKRGQDVALRCDPISGHVSLFWYQQALGQGPEFLTYFQNEAQLDKSGLPSDRFFAERPEGSVSTLKIQRTQQEDSAVYLCASSLEEGAEAFFGQGTRLTVV.

J is TRBJ2-7 and V is TRBV27, with D perhaps assigned TRBD1 or TRBD2 (5 bases each). The CDR3 is made up of 15 amino acids. The V end lost 4 bases, the J end lost 3 bases, and 16 bases lay between the germline ends. Germline V gene lookup returns CDR1 MNHEY and CDR2 SMNVEV (reference sequence). CDR3: CASSWDPKGFYEQYF. For the CDR3, the DNA is TGTGCCAGCAGTTGGGACCCTAAAGGCTTCTACGAGCAGTACTTC.

The chain links TRBV10-1 to TRBJ2-7; the D gene could be TRBD1 or TRBD2 (5 bases each). V lost 11 bases, J lost 3 bases, and 17 bases lay in between. This CDR3 is 13 amino acids long. Germline CDR1 reads WNHNN; CDR2 reads SYGVQD (reference sequence). CDR3 sequence (DNA): TGCGCCCCCGGGGCCGCCGTGAACTACGAGCAGTACTTC. Translation gives CAPGAAVNYEQYF.

This clone was detected only once. A read error may account for a junction end that differs from germline. This CDR3 is CASTERRRTGDYGYTF. The CDR3 bases are TGTGCCAGCACTGAAAGGCGACGCACAGGGGACTATGGCTACACCTTC. J is TRBJ1-2 and V is TRBV2; TRBD1 agrees at 7 bases. The CDR3 totals 16 residues. Germline-derived CDR1 and CDR2 are SNHLY and FYNNEI. Drawing the rest from reference TRBV2 and TRBJ1-2, the complete variable domain is EPEVTQTPSHQVTQMGQEVILRCVPISNHLYFYWYRQILGQKVEFLVSFYNNEISEKSEIFDDQFSVERPDGSNFTLKIRSTKLEDSAMYFCASTERRRTGDYGYTFGSGTRLTVV.

The V and J genes are TRBV9 and TRBJ2-2; no clear D. CDR1 is SGDLS, CDR2 YYNGEE, per germline. The CDR3 spans 12 residues. With 1 base removed from V and 4 bases from J, the gap between germline ends came to 2 bases. In DNA, the CDR3 is TGTGCCAGCAGCGTACGCACCGGGGAGCTGTTTTTT. Residues: CASSVRTGELFF.

The chain links TRBV19 to TRBJ2-4, with D perhaps matching TRBD2 (6 bases). Trimming removed 5 bases from V and 15 bases from J, with 23 bases in between. Germline lookup yields CDR1 LNHDA and CDR2 SQIVND (reference sequence). The CDR3 length is 14 residues. CDR3 in amino acids: CASSPTHPGEVGYF. Written as DNA, the CDR3 is TGTGCCAGTAGTCCAACCCACCCGGGGGAAGTGGGGTACTTC.

CDR3 sequence reads: CSVESRAGGYTF. CDR3 DNA sequence: TGCAGCGTTGAGTCCCGGGCTGGTGGCTACACCTTC. The genes are TRBV29-1 and TRBJ1-2; D not resolved. The germline CDR1 and CDR2 sequences are SQVTM and ANQGSEA. The V end lost 3 bases, the J end lost 7 bases, and 12 bases lay between the germline ends. This CDR3 spans 12 amino acids.

The chain carries TRBV6-5 and TRBJ1-1, with D uncertain. The germline gives CDR1 MNHEY, CDR2 SVGAGI. Trimming removed 0 bases at V and 3 bases at J, with 11 bases between. The CDR3 has 15 residues. CDR3 coding DNA: TGTGCCAGCAGTTACTCGCAGGAAATGCACACTGAAGCTTTCTTT. As protein: CASSYSQEMHTEAFF.

The V gene is TRBV11-3, the J gene TRBJ1-1, with 9 bases fitting TRBD1. The CDR3 is 13 amino acids. The germline gives CDR1 SGHNT, CDR2 YENEEA. The V and J ends lost 9 bases and 2 bases, in that order; junction bases with no gene match: 4. The CDR3 nucleotides are TGTGCCAGTGGGACAGGGCTTAACACTGAAGCTTTCTTT. This sequence encodes CASGTGLNTEAFF.

In DNA, the CDR3 is TGTGCCATCGGGGGAGGAAGCAATCAGCCCCAGCATTTT. It translates to CAIGGGSNQPQHF. This sequence joins TRBV10-3 and TRBJ1-5, with a tentative D call TRBD1 (5 bases). Germline loops: CDR1 ENHRY, CDR2 SYGVKD. This CDR3 is built from 13 residues. The V and J ends lost 8 bases and 1 base respectively, with 9 bases between them.

This clone was counted only a few times. The rearrangement uses TRBV12-5 and TRBJ1-1; the D is unclear. V dropped 4 bases and J dropped 5 bases, with 11 bases sitting between them. The CDR3 runs 13 residues. Germline V gives CDR1 LGHNT, CDR2 FRNRAP. The CDR3 loop reads CASGSSGRTEAFF. The CDR3 DNA reads TGTGCTAGTGGTTCTTCGGGGAGAACTGAAGCTTTCTTT.

The chain joins TRBV5-1 to TRBJ1-2, with D possibly being TRBD1 (5 bases). The CDR3 is 15 amino acids. The germline V gene has CDR1 SGHRS and CDR2 YFSETQ. The ends were cut back, 1 base at V and 3 bases at J, with 13 bases in the middle. The CDR3 bases are TGCGCCAGCAGCTTGCGAGGGGATTACGACTATGGCTACACCTTC. It yields the protein CASSLRGDYDYGYTF.

The chain combines TRBV7-9 with TRBJ1-3, with TRBD1 as a possible D gene (5 bases). This CDR3 contains 14 residues. The germline V gene has CDR1 SEHNR and CDR2 FQNEAQ (reference sequence). Trimming pared 3 bases from V and 3 bases from J, leaving 9 bases between. The CDR3 sequence: CASSFQGSGNTIYF. The CDR3 bases are TGTGCCAGCAGCTTTCAGGGCAGTGGAAACACCATATATTTT.

The chain joins TRBV11-2 to TRBJ2-1; TRBD2 matches at 8 bases. Trimming removed 0 bases from V and 3 bases from J; junction bases left unmatched: 1. There are 15 residues in the CDR3. In germline, CDR1 is SGHAT, CDR2 FQNNGV. CDR3 residues: CASSLDGGVYNEQFF. The CDR3 region has the DNA TGTGCCAGCAGCTTAGACGGGGGGGTCTACAATGAGCAGTTCTTC.

This clone was seen a few times. V and J are TRBV2 and TRBJ1-2; the D gene is possibly TRBD1 (6 bases). This CDR3 spans 13 amino acids. The germline V gene encodes CDR1 SNHLY and CDR2 FYNNEI. V lost 6 bases and J lost 8, with 16 bases in between. The CDR3 sequence is CASSSRQEVGYTF. The CDR3 DNA reads as TGTGCCAGCAGCTCACGACAGGAGGTCGGCTACACCTTC.

A few counts support this clone. The chain carries TRBV4-2 and TRBJ2-7; TRBD2 matches at 10 bases. This CDR3 is 14 amino acids long. CDR1 and CDR2 from the germline V gene are LGHNA and YNFKEQ. Trimming cost V 7 bases and J 2 bases; bases outside gene matches: 5. CDR3 sequence: CASTLAGGAYEQYF. The CDR3 coding sequence is TGTGCCAGCACCTTAGCGGGGGGCGCCTACGAGCAGTACTTC.